The 20 T cell receptor beta chains reported below all come from one sample, sequenced in a study of Ad26.COV2.S vaccination and SARS-CoV-2 variants. Data came from immunoSEQ multiplex PCR; TCRdb stores just in-frame clones and leaves some out. Of around 340,000 clones in the sample, around 89% were seen once. Treatment described: roughly 18 received Ad26.COV2.S at low or high dose, single or two shots; about 5 received placebo; per-sample allocation not given. Repertoires come from day 63 after the first vaccine or placebo injection. The input for sequencing was peripheral blood, taken in a trial of Ad26.COV2.S vaccine versus placebo. These receptors all come from a person aged 18-60 years who received the Ad26.COV2.S COVID-19 vaccine or a placebo.

The rearrangement joins TRBV19 to TRBJ1-1; TRBD1 matches 7 bases. Germline assignment: CDR1 LNHDA and CDR2 SQIVND (reference sequence). After removal of 7 bases from V and 5 bases from J, the junction contained 10 bases not matched to a gene. There are 14 residues in the CDR3. This CDR3 reads CASKGQTGWTEAFF. In nucleotides, the CDR3 is TGTGCCAGTAAGGGTCAGACAGGGTGGACTGAAGCTTTCTTT.

The rearrangement joins TRBV10-3 to TRBJ2-3; no clear D. The length of the CDR3 is 14 residues. V shed 4 bases and J shed 1 base, with 9 bases lying between them. Germline assignment: CDR1 ENHRY and CDR2 SYGVKD. CDR3 residues: CAISAQSRTDTQYF. The CDR3, as DNA: TGTGCCATCAGTGCACAAAGTCGCACAGATACGCAGTATTTT.

This sequence joins TRBV28 and TRBJ2-3; TRBD1 is a possible D gene (5 bases). The germline V and J ends were trimmed by 7 bases and 2 bases, with 7 bases remaining between them. CDR3 length: 12 residues. Germline V gene sequence: CDR1 MDHEN, CDR2 SYDVKM. The CDR3 sequence is CASNRITDTQYF. For the CDR3, the DNA is TGTGCCAGCAACAGGATCACAGATACGCAGTATTTT.

The chain recombines TRBV3-1 (or the pseudogene TRBV3-2) with TRBJ1-1, with no clear D. V was trimmed by 0 bases and J by 4 bases, leaving 12 bases between them. The CDR3 totals 15 residues. From germline, CDR1 is LGHDT and CDR2 YNNKEL (reference sequence). CDR3 sequence (DNA): TGTGCCAGCAGCCAAGATAACATTCGGGGCACTGAAGCTTTCTTT. Translation: CASSQDNIRGTEAFF.

This chain uses TRBV25-1 with TRBJ1-1; weak D call: TRBD1 (5 bases). V was shortened by 3 bases and J by 6 bases, with 11 bases between the two germline ends. This CDR3 comprises 13 residues. Germline V gives CDR1 MGHDK, CDR2 SYGVNS. The CDR3 DNA reads TGTGCCAGCAGTGACAGGGTTGGGTCTGAAGCTTTCTTT. Its protein is CASSDRVGSEAFF.

The V and J genes are TRBV24-1 and TRBJ2-1; 8 positions match TRBD1. The CDR3 runs 13 residues. With V trimmed by 5 bases and J by 10 bases, 6 bases remained unmatched. The germline V gene has CDR1 KGHDR and CDR2 SFDVKD. CDR3 loop: CATSALGQEEQFF. CDR3 bases: TGTGCCACCAGTGCCCTGGGACAGGAGGAGCAGTTCTTC.

This clone has only a few counts. The chain links TRBV6-5 to TRBJ2-7; a possible D gene is TRBD1 (6 bases). Germline loops: CDR1 MNHEY, CDR2 SVGAGI. The CDR3 is made up of 12 amino acids. Trimming pared 6 bases from V and 2 bases from J, leaving 8 bases between. The CDR3 loop is CASRRTAYEQYF. Here the CDR3 DNA reads TGTGCCAGCAGAAGGACAGCCTACGAGCAGTACTTC.

Turning to this clone: A much larger clone is a single base away; this may be a read error. Other DNA sequences in this specimen translate into the identical CDR3. This sequence joins TRBV11-3 and TRBJ1-1; D is undetermined. The CDR3 runs 13 residues. Germline V gene data show CDR1 as SGHNT and CDR2 as YENEEA. The V end was cut by 1 base, the J end by 1 base, with 4 bases between. Here the CDR3 DNA reads TGTGCCAGCAGCTTAGGGGGGAACACTGAAGCTTTCTTT. Translating it yields CASSLGGNTEAFF.

The rearrangement links TRBV7-8 to TRBJ1-2; 10 positions match TRBD1. The V gene's germline CDR1 is SGHVS and CDR2 FQNEAQ. The CDR3 totals 13 residues. J lost 6 bases, V lost 5 bases, and 3 bases had no gene match. CDR3: CASSTTGGDGYTF. The DNA for the CDR3 is TGTGCCAGCAGCACGACAGGGGGCGATGGCTACACCTTC.

V gene TRBV2 combines with J gene TRBJ1-5; D remains unclear. V was clipped by 2 bases and J by 5 bases, with 13 bases between them. This CDR3 is 15 amino acids long. Germline V gene sequence: CDR1 SNHLY, CDR2 FYNNEI. CDR3 in amino acids: CASSETGSSYQPQHF. CDR3 DNA sequence: TGTGCCAGCAGTGAAACCGGGTCTTCTTATCAGCCCCAGCATTTT.

The chain links TRBV28 to TRBJ2-3; 7 nucleotides line up with TRBD1. Losses at the gene ends were 2 bases for V and 4 bases for J; bases not matched to a gene: 9. This CDR3 contains 16 residues. The germline V gene has CDR1 MDHEN and CDR2 SYDVKM. CDR3 loop: CASSLHDRVMSDTQYF. DNA for the CDR3: TGTGCCAGCAGTTTACATGACAGGGTGATGTCAGATACGCAGTATTTT.

This clone was found once. The rearrangement links TRBV5-6 to TRBJ1-5; D is ambiguous. CDR1 is SGHDT, CDR2 YYEEEE, per germline. Trimming removed 4 bases at V and 2 bases at J, with 10 bases between. This CDR3 spans 14 amino acids. The CDR3 region has the DNA TGTGCCAGCAGCCGCGGTTGGGGCAATCAGCCCCAGCATTTT. Its translation: CASSRGWGNQPQHF.

This clone is medium-sized (0.01 to 0.1%). This chain uses TRBV6-1 with TRBJ2-7; TRBD1 agrees at 7 bases. The CDR3 is 15 residues long. With 0 bases clipped from V and 5 bases from J, the junction kept 7 bases outside the gene matches. Germline assignment: CDR1 MNHNS and CDR2 SASEGT. This CDR3 reads CASSEAGDSSHEQYF. For the CDR3, the DNA is TGTGCCAGCAGTGAAGCGGGGGACAGTTCCCACGAGCAGTACTTC.

The gene calls are TRBV9 and TRBJ2-1; the D gene is possibly TRBD2 (6 bases). CDR1 and CDR2 from the germline V gene are SGDLS and YYNGEE. CDR3 length equals 15 residues. The V end lost 0 bases, the J end lost 10 bases, and 17 bases lay between the germline ends. The CDR3 sequence is CASSVGGGPSLEQFF. The DNA for the CDR3 is TGTGCCAGCAGCGTAGGGGGAGGTCCCTCCTTGGAGCAGTTCTTC.

This chain joins TRBV28 and TRBJ1-4; D unclear. CDR1 and CDR2 (germline): MDHEN, SYDVKM. The CDR3 is 17 amino acids. The V end lost 4 bases, the J end lost 0 bases, and 15 bases lay between the germline ends. The CDR3 bases are TGTGCCAGCAGTTCTAGGGATGGAACCGCAACTAATGAAAAACTGTTTTTT. Translated, it gives CASSSRDGTATNEKLFF.

The J gene is TRBJ1-3, the V gene TRBV19; D might be TRBD1 (5 bases). CDR3 length equals 15 residues. The V and J ends lost 5 bases and 0 bases respectively, with 11 bases between them. Per germline, CDR1 LNHDA and CDR2 SQIVND (reference sequence). The DNA of the CDR3 is TGTGCCAGTAGTCCGGGACTGCTCTCTGGAAACACCATATATTTT. Translation gives CASSPGLLSGNTIYF.

V usage is TRBV4-1 and J usage is TRBJ2-2; no clear D gene. The CDR3 loop spans 15 amino acids. V lost 4 bases and J lost 4, with 13 bases in between. CDR1 is MGHRA and CDR2 is YSYEKL in the germline V gene. The CDR3 reads CASSPRLSSTGELFF. DNA for the CDR3: TGCGCCAGCAGCCCTCGCCTAAGTTCCACCGGGGAGCTGTTTTTT.

The rearrangement uses TRBV29-1 and TRBJ2-5; 7 bases map to TRBD1. Trimming at V came to 1 base and at J to 4 bases, leaving 3 bases not matched to a gene. The CDR3 covers 13 residues. CDR1 is SQVTM and CDR2 is ANQGSEA in the germline V gene. The CDR3 sequence: CSVEVTGAETQYF. DNA of the CDR3: TGCAGCGTTGAAGTTACAGGGGCAGAGACCCAGTACTTC. Full variable domain (missing parts from reference TRBV29-1 and TRBJ2-5): SAVISQKPSRDICQRGTSLTIQCQVDSQVTMMFWYRQQPGQSLTLIATANQGSEATYESGFVIDKFPISRPNLTFSTLTVSNMSPEDSSIYLCSVEVTGAETQYFGPGTRLLVL.

The V call is TRBV5-1, the J call TRBJ1-6, with D unclear. This CDR3 spans 14 amino acids. Germline V CDR1 and CDR2: SGHRS, YFSETQ. V gave up 0 bases and J gave up 5 bases, with 6 bases separating them. The CDR3 DNA reads as TGCGCCAGCAGCTTGGGAGGAAATAATTCACCCCTCCACTTT. As protein: CASSLGGNNSPLHF.

The chain links TRBV5-4 to TRBJ2-7, with D maybe TRBD1 (5 bases). The CDR3 runs 14 residues. The germline gives CDR1 SGHNT, CDR2 YYREEE (reference sequence). V was clipped by 3 bases and J by 3 bases, with 13 bases between them. The CDR3 here is CASSSETASYEQYF. In DNA form, the CDR3 reads TGTGCCAGCAGCTCGGAGACAGCGAGCTACGAGCAGTACTTC. Based on the CDR3 plus reference TRBV5-4 and TRBJ2-7, the full variable domain is ETGVTQSPTHLIKTRGQQVTLRCSSQSGHNTVSWYQQALGQGPQFIFQYYREEENGRGNFPPRFSGLQFPNYSSELNVNALELDDSALYLCASSSETASYEQYFGPGTRLTVT.